These 10 T cell receptor beta chains share one sample of origin, sequenced in a study of human T cells and chemical hapten exposure (dated by TCRdb to the early 2020s). The time point label, read with the paper, signifies: patch test 1, 2 weeks after DPC sensitization. Sample treatment or condition, as interpreted from the label and publication: therapeutic diphenylcyclopropenone sensitization with weekly scalp DPC. Libraries were made using RACE. Instrument used: NextSeq 500. TCRdb reprocessed the public reads (quality trimming at Q25 with fastp, clone calling with MiXCR) and kept in-frame beta chains. Every distinct CDR3 protein forms one entry, paired with its most common genes and DNA. Counted in this sample were some 83,000 distinct CDR3 sequences; around a tenth of them appeared once. Jointly, the top ten make up roughly 4.2% of the sample. Sequencing used whole blood, obtained in connection with sensitization to the hapten diphenylcyclopropenone (DPC). The receptors were sampled from a woman between 50 and 59 years old with alopecia areata. Some clones in this sample may be carry-over from other donors' samples.

The chain combines TRBV2 with TRBJ1-5; 10 nucleotides line up with TRBD1. The CDR3 totals 18 residues. The ends lost 6 bases at V and 0 bases at J; junction bases unmatched: 11. CDR1 and CDR2 (germline): SNHLY, FYNNEI. CDR3 loop: CASRGAGQGIASNQPQHF. CDR3 in DNA: TGTGCCAGCAGGGGAGCGGGACAGGGGATTGCTAGCAATCAGCCCCAGCATTTT.

The chain is built from TRBV29-1 and TRBJ1-2, with a tentative D call TRBD1 (6 bases). CDR1 and CDR2 (germline): SQVTM, ANQGSEA. The CDR3 runs 13 residues. V was cut by 6 bases and J by 0 bases, with 11 bases left in between. The CDR3 loop is CSVGTRANYGYTF. The CDR3 region has the DNA TGCAGCGTAGGGACAAGAGCTAACTATGGCTACACCTTC.

J is TRBJ1-2 and V is TRBV5-4; a possible D gene is TRBD1 (5 bases). Trimming pared 5 bases from V and 0 bases from J, leaving 17 bases between. This CDR3 is built from 16 residues. Germline CDR1 and CDR2: SGHNT and YYREEE (reference sequence). The CDR3 sequence is CASSRDRSEANYGYTF. The CDR3 DNA is TGTGCCAGCAGTCGGGACCGTTCGGAAGCTAACTATGGCTACACCTTC.

The chain employs TRBV5-5 and TRBJ2-7, with D perhaps assigned TRBD1 or TRBD2 (6 bases each). Germline lookup yields CDR1 SGHKS and CDR2 YYEKEE (reference sequence). Between the trimmed V and J ends, which lost 0 bases and 3 bases, there was a span of 13 bases. The CDR3 runs to 15 residues. The CDR3 here is CASSLGPGAFYEQYF. Written as DNA, the CDR3 is TGTGCCAGCAGCTTGGGTCCGGGGGCTTTCTACGAGCAGTACTTC.

In its sample, this clonotype was seen a few times. The chain carries TRBV29-1 and TRBJ2-7, with 8 positions matching TRBD1. Trimming at V came to 5 bases and at J to 4 bases, leaving 7 bases not matched to a gene. This CDR3 region has 13 residues. Germline CDR1 and CDR2: SQVTM and ANQGSEA. CDR3 residues: CSVPGQGSYEQYF. The CDR3 nucleotides read TGCAGCGTTCCTGGACAGGGTTCTTACGAGCAGTACTTC.

On this clonotype: At one end, the junction sequence differs from germline, possibly due to a read error. The V call is TRBV11-2, the J call TRBJ2-2, with D perhaps matching TRBD2 (6 bases). From germline, CDR1 is SGHAT and CDR2 FQNNGV. The CDR3 spans 15 residues. CDR3 nucleotides: TGTGCCAGCAGCTTATATCGGGGGAACTCCGGGGAGCTGTTTTTT. Translated, it gives CASSLYRGNSGELFF. Variable domain in full (rest from reference TRBV11-2 and TRBJ2-2): EAGVAQSPRYKIIEKRQSVAFWCNPISGHATLYWYQQILGQGPKLLIQFQNNGVVDDSQLPKDRFSAERLKGVDSTLKIQPAKLEDSAVYLCASSLYRGNSGELFFGEGSRLTVL.

This clonotype was counted only a few times. This rearrangement joins TRBV6-5 to TRBJ2-3; the D gene is possibly TRBD2 (6 bases). The CDR3 covers 15 residues. Trimming shortened V by 4 bases and J by 1 base, and 12 bases separated the two germline ends. The germline CDR1 and CDR2 sequences are MNHEY and SVGAGI. CDR3 coding DNA: TGTGCCAGCAGTTTGACTAGAACCCGCACAGATACGCAGTATTTT. Amino acid sequence: CASSLTRTRTDTQYF.

As to this clonotype: Given a much more abundant clone one base away, this may be a read error. This chain connects TRBV6-2 or TRBV6-3 to TRBJ1-2; 8 nucleotides agree with TRBD1. Germline V lookup: CDR1 MNHEY, CDR2 SVGEGT. The CDR3 runs to 15 residues. The CDR3 sequence: CASGYVGQGDYGYTF. The CDR3 DNA is TGTGCCAGCGGTTACGTAGGACAGGGCGACTATGGCTACACCTTC.

This clonotype was recorded at least ten times. The chain links TRBV7-9 to TRBJ1-2; no reliable D call. This CDR3 comprises 14 residues. CDR1 and CDR2 (germline): SEHNR, FQNEAQ (reference sequence). V shed 7 bases and J shed 5 bases, with 17 bases lying between them. This CDR3 reads CASTYTEAGYGYTF. The CDR3 DNA sequence: TGTGCCAGCACCTACACTGAAGCGGGTTATGGCTACACCTTC.

This clonotype was seen more than once but under ten times. The genes are TRBV2 and TRBJ1-2; TRBD1 is a possible D gene (5 bases). V was trimmed by 6 bases and J by 5 bases, leaving 13 bases between them. Per germline, CDR1 SNHLY and CDR2 FYNNEI. The CDR3 consists of 13 residues. CDR3 in DNA: TGTGCCAGCAGCCCCTGGGAGGGGTATGGCTACACCTTC. Translation: CASSPWEGYGYTF.